One sample yielded the 30 T cell receptor beta chains listed below, sequenced in a study of blood T cell repertoires in COVID-19. This table comes from immunoSEQ multiplex PCR, and its TCRdb copy is limited to in-frame clones, with some not included. The sample lists roughly 380,000 clones, around nine tenths occurring once. Material: PBMCs or T cells enriched from blood (not recorded which). The source of these receptors is a young woman who had been exposed to COVID-19.

The rearrangement uses TRBV6-5 and TRBJ2-5, with D perhaps matching TRBD1 (5 bases). The CDR3 contains 14 residues. Deletions cut 6 bases from V and 5 bases from J, with 16 bases between. The germline V gene encodes CDR1 MNHEY and CDR2 SVGAGI. The CDR3 sequence is CASRDATAGETQYF. Written as DNA, the CDR3 is TGTGCCAGCAGGGATGCGACAGCAGGGGAGACCCAGTACTTC.

The V gene is TRBV11-2, the J gene TRBJ2-3, with D unresolved. This CDR3 region has 15 residues. V shed 0 bases and J shed 2 bases, with 9 bases lying between them. Germline V gene data show CDR1 as SGHAT and CDR2 as FQNNGV. CDR3 sequence reads: CASSLEGSYTDTQYF. In DNA form, the CDR3 reads TGTGCCAGCAGCTTAGAGGGCAGCTACACAGATACGCAGTATTTT.

J is TRBJ1-2 and V is TRBV15; TRBD1 is a possible D gene (6 bases). Trimming removed 6 bases from V and 3 bases from J, with 14 bases in between. The CDR3 contains 14 residues. The V gene's germline CDR1 is LNHNV and CDR2 YYDKDF (reference sequence). CDR3 nucleotide sequence: TGTGCCACCAGGAGCGTACAGGGATACTATGGCTACACCTTC. It yields the protein CATRSVQGYYGYTF.

The V and J genes are TRBV7-9 and TRBJ1-2; no clear D. Trimming shortened V by 5 bases and J by 7 bases, and 11 bases separated the two germline ends. CDR3 length: 12 residues. Germline V gene lookup returns CDR1 SEHNR and CDR2 FQNEAQ (reference sequence). This CDR3 is CASSPDIPGYTF. The CDR3 DNA follows: TGTGCCAGCAGCCCCGACATACCTGGCTACACCTTC.

This chain uses TRBV7-2 with TRBJ1-5, with D unresolved. In germline, CDR1 is SGHTA, CDR2 FQGNSA. The CDR3 loop spans 13 amino acids. V gave up 0 bases and J gave up 11 bases, with 11 bases separating them. Here the CDR3 reads CASSLAIPGAQHF. In DNA, the CDR3 is TGTGCCAGCAGCTTAGCGATCCCTGGAGCCCAGCATTTT.

This chain joins TRBV7-2 and TRBJ1-1, with D possibly being TRBD1 (6 bases). The CDR3 has 14 residues. Germline assignment: CDR1 SGHTA and CDR2 FQGNSA. The V end was cut by 1 base, the J end by 8 bases, with 14 bases between. The CDR3, as DNA: TGTGCCAGCAGCTTAGTTTGGACAGAGCCCGAAGCTTTCTTT. Translating gives CASSLVWTEPEAFF.

V is TRBV4-1 and J is TRBJ2-2; 9 bases are shared with TRBD2. From germline, CDR1 is MGHRA and CDR2 YSYEKL. The CDR3 extends over 20 amino acids. With 0 bases clipped from V and 0 bases from J, the junction kept 11 bases outside the gene matches. This CDR3 is CASSQDRELAGFTNTGELFF. The CDR3 nucleotides read TGCGCCAGCAGCCAAGATAGAGAGCTAGCGGGATTTACGAACACCGGGGAGCTGTTTTTT.

The chain combines TRBV28 with TRBJ1-2; the D is unclear. The CDR3 totals 14 residues. Trimming took 6 bases from V and 8 from J, leaving 19 bases between them. Germline CDR1 is MDHEN and CDR2 is SYDVKM. The CDR3 spells CASSLEDLAGGYTF. The CDR3, as DNA: TGTGCCAGCAGCCTAGAGGACCTCGCGGGCGGCTACACCTTC.

This clone has a handful of counts. The V call is TRBV7-8, the J call TRBJ1-4; D unresolved. V lost 1 base and J lost 6, with 9 bases in between. Germline CDR1 SGHVS, CDR2 FQNEAQ. The CDR3 runs to 14 residues. The chain's CDR3 is CASSLGSVYEKLFF. The CDR3 nucleotides are TGTGCCAGCAGCTTAGGTTCCGTGTATGAAAAACTGTTTTTT.

The gene calls are TRBV28 and TRBJ1-6, with D perhaps matching TRBD1 (5 bases). V lost 6 bases, J lost 7 bases, and 22 bases lay in between. Germline CDR1 and CDR2: MDHEN and SYDVKM. The CDR3 sequence is 17 residues long. The CDR3, as DNA: TGTGCCAGCAGCCTGGAGGGCAGGGCTTATATGAATTCACCCCTCCACTTT. Translating it yields CASSLEGRAYMNSPLHF.

Here the CDR3 reads CASSEGWGRGSYNEQFF. DNA for the CDR3: TGTGCCAGCAGTGAAGGTTGGGGGAGGGGTTCCTACAATGAGCAGTTCTTC. V usage is TRBV6-1 and J usage is TRBJ2-1; 7 bases are shared with TRBD2. CDR1 and CDR2 from the germline V gene are MNHNS and SASEGT. J was trimmed by 1 base and V by 1 base; bases with no gene match: 7. This CDR3 has 17 residues.

V and J are TRBV28 and TRBJ1-2; D uncertain. Germline CDR1 and CDR2: MDHEN and SYDVKM. This CDR3 is 13 amino acids long. Trimming removed 7 bases from V and 1 base from J, with 10 bases in between. The CDR3: CASTVTRNYGYTF. The CDR3 region has the DNA TGTGCCAGCACCGTTACTCGTAACTATGGCTACACCTTC.

The chain carries TRBV28 and TRBJ1-5; 11 nucleotides align to TRBD1. The germline gives CDR1 MDHEN, CDR2 SYDVKM. V gave up 5 bases and J gave up 6 bases; unmatched junction bases: 12. The CDR3 extends over 17 amino acids. This CDR3 reads CASSRTLGQGAAQPQHF. The CDR3 nucleotides are TGTGCCAGCAGTAGAACCCTTGGACAGGGGGCCGCTCAGCCCCAGCATTTT.

Only a few counts were recorded for this clone. J is TRBJ1-3 and V is TRBV10-1; the D is unclear. V lost 4 bases and J 0 bases, leaving 7 bases between the germline ends. Germline-derived CDR1 and CDR2 are WNHNN and SYGVQD (reference sequence). The CDR3 is 14 amino acids. The CDR3 region is CASSAGSSGNTIYF. In nucleotides, the CDR3 is TGCGCCAGCAGTGCCGGGAGCTCTGGAAACACCATATATTTT.

This chain joins TRBV6-4 and TRBJ2-3; 10 bases are shared with TRBD2. The CDR3 runs to 14 residues. With 8 bases clipped from V and 6 bases from J, the junction kept 8 bases outside the gene matches. Germline CDR1 reads MRHNA; CDR2 reads SNTAGT. CDR3 nucleotides: TGTGCCAGCCAACCTAGCGGGAGCTCCGATACGCAGTATTTT. Protein product: CASQPSGSSDTQYF.

The V call is TRBV5-1, the J call TRBJ1-3, with D possibly matching TRBD1 (5 bases). V dropped 4 bases and J dropped 2 bases, with 13 bases sitting between them. The CDR3 is 15 residues long. In germline, CDR1 is SGHRS, CDR2 YFSETQ. The CDR3 DNA sequence: TGCGCCAGCAGCGCGGGACTCTCAGCTGGAAACACCATATATTTT. Amino acid sequence: CASSAGLSAGNTIYF.

This rearrangement joins TRBV10-2 to TRBJ2-1, with 10 bases matching TRBD2. The CDR3 sequence is 15 residues long. Looked up from germline, CDR1 is WSHSY and CDR2 is SAAADI. Trimming removed 0 bases from V and 9 bases from J; junction bases left unmatched: 5. For the CDR3, the DNA is TGCGCCAGCAGTGAGTCGGGAATAGCGGGAGGTGAGCAGTTCTTC. It encodes CASSESGIAGGEQFF.

The CDR3 is CASRRTGDSPLHF. In DNA, the CDR3 is TGTGCCAGCAGGAGGACAGGGGACTCACCCCTCCACTTT. V and J are TRBV6-5 and TRBJ1-6, with 9 bases fitting TRBD1. The germline CDR1 and CDR2 sequences are MNHEY and SVGAGI. There are 13 residues in the CDR3. Losses at the gene ends were 6 bases for V and 10 bases for J; bases not matched to a gene: 4.

The chain joins TRBV21-1 to TRBJ2-7; the table calls TRBD1, which could not be checked here. TRBV21-1 is a pseudogene. The length of the CDR3 is 13 residues. The CDR3 DNA is TGTGCCAGCAGTACAGGGGAATTGTACGAGCAGTACTTC. This translates into CASSTGELYEQYF.

The genes are TRBV11-3 and TRBJ2-3, with D perhaps TRBD2 (5 bases). Per germline, CDR1 SGHNT and CDR2 YENEEA. The ends were cut back, 6 bases at V and 2 bases at J, with 18 bases in the middle. The CDR3 consists of 16 residues. CDR3 in DNA: TGTGCCAGCAGACCCGTTGGTATAGCGCACACAGATACGCAGTATTTT. Encoded protein: CASRPVGIAHTDTQYF.

The genes are TRBV9 and TRBJ2-7, with 9 bases lining up with TRBD2. V shed 3 bases, J shed 6 bases, and the junction held 10 bases outside the gene matches. Germline V gives CDR1 SGDLS, CDR2 YYNGEE. The CDR3 has 15 residues. The CDR3 region has the DNA TGTGCCAGCAGCGCCCGTGCGGGAGGGCCTAGCGAGCAGTACTTC. Translation gives CASSARAGGPSEQYF.

The chain uses TRBV10-3 and TRBJ1-1; a weak D match, TRBD1 (5 bases). This CDR3 is 14 amino acids long. V was shortened by 2 bases and J by 4 bases, with 11 bases between the two germline ends. Looked up from germline, CDR1 is ENHRY and CDR2 is SYGVKD. CDR3 in DNA: TGTGCCATCAGTGAGACGGTCGGGGGCACTGAAGCTTTCTTT. Translation: CAISETVGGTEAFF.

This chain links TRBV5-1 with TRBJ1-6, with D perhaps TRBD1 (6 bases). V lost 0 bases and J lost 8, with 12 bases in between. The CDR3 runs 15 residues. In germline, CDR1 is SGHRS, CDR2 YFSETQ. The chain's CDR3 is CASSLVPGVDSPLHF. The CDR3 nucleotides read TGCGCCAGCAGCTTGGTCCCAGGGGTTGATTCACCCCTCCACTTT.

In this sample, this clone turned up once. V gene TRBV3-1 (or the pseudogene TRBV3-2) combines with J gene TRBJ1-2; D ambiguous. The CDR3 totals 14 residues. V shed 4 bases and J shed 0 bases, with 9 bases lying between them. Germline V gene lookup returns CDR1 LGHDT and CDR2 YNNKEL (reference sequence). The CDR3 DNA reads as TGTGCCAGCAGCCCCGGGTTAGCTAACTATGGCTACACCTTC. Translating it yields CASSPGLANYGYTF.

The rearrangement links TRBV18 to TRBJ2-1; 11 nucleotides agree with TRBD2. Trimming at V came to 5 bases and at J to 12 bases, leaving 9 bases not matched to a gene. This CDR3 has 14 amino acids. Germline loops: CDR1 KGHSH, CDR2 LQKENI. The CDR3 loop reads CASSGGLADLRQFF. The CDR3 DNA follows: TGTGCCAGCTCAGGGGGACTAGCGGACCTGCGGCAGTTCTTC.

The chain uses TRBV6-5 and TRBJ2-5; weak D call: TRBD1 (5 bases). This CDR3 contains 13 residues. The V gene lost 8 bases and the J gene lost 5 bases, with 15 bases spanning the gap. Per the germline V gene, CDR1 is MNHEY and CDR2 is SVGAGI. Here the CDR3 reads CASSLGLRETQYF. CDR3 nucleotides: TGTGCCAGCTCCCTGGGGCTCCGTGAGACCCAGTACTTC.

The rearrangement joins TRBV5-5 to TRBJ1-4; possible D gene TRBD1, 5 bases. The V end was cut by 2 bases, the J end by 6 bases, with 11 bases between. Per the germline V gene, CDR1 is SGHKS and CDR2 is YYEKEE (reference sequence). This CDR3 has 14 residues. CDR3 DNA sequence: TGTGCCAGCAGCTTTGGCAGGGAGGATGAAAAACTGTTTTTT. Translated, it gives CASSFGREDEKLFF. The entire variable domain, with the rest obtained from reference TRBV5-5 and TRBJ1-4, is as follows: DAGVTQSPTHLIKTRGQQVTLRCSPISGHKSVSWYQQVLGQGPQFIFQYYEKEERGRGNFPDRFSARQFPNYSSELNVNALLLGDSALYLCASSFGREDEKLFFGSGTQLSVL.

This sequence joins TRBV5-1 and TRBJ1-1; 9 bases line up with TRBD1. J lost 4 bases, V lost 4 bases, and 8 bases had no gene match. This CDR3 has 15 residues. Germline CDR1 reads SGHRS; CDR2 reads YFSETQ. The CDR3 nucleotides are TGCGCCAGCAGCGGGGGGACAGGGTCGGCCACTGAAGCTTTCTTT. It is translated as CASSGGTGSATEAFF.

The V call is TRBV27, the J call TRBJ2-5, with 8 bases aligning to TRBD2. The CDR3 is made up of 17 amino acids. Trimming took 5 bases from V and 1 from J; bases not matched to a gene: 12. Germline V lookup: CDR1 MNHEY, CDR2 SMNVEV (reference sequence). CDR3 nucleotides: TGTGCCAGCAGTAGGACTTTGGGAGCGGGAGCCCAAGAGACCCAGTACTTC. Protein sequence: CASSRTLGAGAQETQYF.

The chain is built from TRBV5-6 and TRBJ2-1; D is unresolved. This CDR3 contains 15 residues. The V end lost 2 bases, the J end lost 5 bases, and 14 bases lay between the germline ends. CDR1 and CDR2 from the germline V gene are SGHDT and YYEEEE. The CDR3 is CASSFWQSYNNEQFF. The CDR3 region has the DNA TGTGCCAGCAGCTTCTGGCAGTCATACAACAATGAGCAGTTCTTC.